This entry features one T cell receptor (beta chain) sequence. The antigen is unknown. These data belong to a study of T-cell memory formation after mild COVID-19. Study overall: Across donors, TCR clusters were largely donor specific. Overall study findings and caveats: Researchers report contracting CD4+ clones mostly in CM and EM, with CD8+ clones in EMRA.

The CDR3 extends over 13 amino acids. Germline assignment: CDR1 KGHSH and CDR2 LQKENI. Between the trimmed V and J ends, which lost 4 bases and 6 bases, there was a span of 11 bases. TCRdb re-called the 5' RACE reads through MiXCR, storing one row per CDR3 protein. The top ten clones hold roughly 8% of a sample with roughly 510,000 distinct CDR3 sequences, 17% of them seen once. Sequenced material: PBMCs or a T cell subset sorted from them (not recorded which). The source of this sequence is an adult woman who had mild COVID-19 (a few samples of this study predate the infection). Cell type and time point are not known. The chain couples TRBV18 to TRBJ2-3, with D hard to call. DNA of the CDR3: TGTGCCAGCTCACTTAAGGTGGCGGATACGCAGTATTTT. It specifies CASSLKVADTQYF. The variable domain in full, with the rest retrieved from reference TRBV18 and TRBJ2-3, is NAGVMQNPRHLVRRRGQEARLRCSPMKGHSHVYWYRQLPEEGLKFMVYLQKENIIDESGMPKERFSAEFPKEGPSILRIQQVVRGDSAAYFCASSLKVADTQYFGPGTRLTVL.